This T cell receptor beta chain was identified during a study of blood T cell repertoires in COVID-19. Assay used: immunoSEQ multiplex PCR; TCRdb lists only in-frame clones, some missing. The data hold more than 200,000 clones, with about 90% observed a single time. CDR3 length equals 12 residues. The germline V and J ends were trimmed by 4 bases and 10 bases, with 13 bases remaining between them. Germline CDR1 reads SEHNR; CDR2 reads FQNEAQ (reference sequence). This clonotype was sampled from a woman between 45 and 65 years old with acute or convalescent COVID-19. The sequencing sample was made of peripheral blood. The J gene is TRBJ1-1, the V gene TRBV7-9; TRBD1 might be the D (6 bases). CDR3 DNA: TGTGCCAGCAGCTCCCGGGGAGGGGGAGCTTTCTTT. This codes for CASSSRGGGAFF. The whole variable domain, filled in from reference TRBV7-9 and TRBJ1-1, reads DTGVSQNPRHKITKRGQNVTFRCDPISEHNRLYWYRQTLGQGPEFLTYFQNEAQLEKSRLLSDRFSAERPKGSFSTLEIQRTEQGDSAMYLCASSSRGGGAFFGQGTRLTVV.